Below are 10 T cell receptor beta chains sequenced from a single sample in a study of blood T cells in healthy people across ages. Primed by a sample-barcoded 5' primer and a J-beta primer mix, a second PCR proceeded for about 6 to 12 cycles. A single record per CDR3 protein comes from TCRdb applying MiXCR to the 5' RACE reads. In the table there are about 730,000 distinct CDR3 sequences, roughly 43% of which are singletons. The sequenced material came from blood. The receptor set was obtained from a woman in her fifties or sixties in good health.

As concerns this clonotype: The CDR3 does not end in the conserved phenylalanine or tryptophan, so this is likely a read error. For the CDR3, the DNA is TGCGCCAGCTACAGCGGCTCGGACAATGAGCAGTTCCTC. Its translation is CASYSGSDNEQFL. The V gene is TRBV5-1, the J gene TRBJ2-1, with D maybe TRBD2 (5 bases). Germline V gives CDR1 SGHRS, CDR2 YFSETQ. Trimming stripped 7 bases from V and 5 bases from J, with 13 bases between. The CDR3 is 13 amino acids.

This clonotype was seen more than once but under ten times. This chain uses TRBV6-2 or TRBV6-3 with TRBJ2-1; possible D gene TRBD2, 6 bases. The CDR3 totals 14 residues. Trimming removed 9 bases from V and 7 bases from J, with 19 bases in between. CDR1 and CDR2 from the germline V gene are MNHEY and SVGEGT. The CDR3 reads CASLGLLKPNEQFF. CDR3 bases: TGTGCCAGTCTGGGACTCCTTAAGCCTAATGAGCAGTTCTTC.

This chain uses TRBV12-3 or TRBV12-4 with TRBJ2-5, with D possibly TRBD2 on 6 matching bases. V shed 3 bases and J shed 7 bases, with 45 bases lying between them. CDR3 length equals 24 residues. CDR3 loop: CASSLSQLGLAIRGENGGPGTQYF. The CDR3 bases are TGTGCCAGCAGTTTGTCTCAGCTAGGTCTGGCGATTCGAGGAGAGAATGGAGGGCCTGGGACCCAGTACTTC.

This clonotype was seen only a few times. The chain couples TRBV28 to TRBJ2-1, with TRBD2 matching 7 bases. Germline CDR1 reads MDHEN; CDR2 reads SYDVKM. Trimming removed 7 bases from V and 6 bases from J; junction bases left unmatched: 12. The CDR3 is made up of 15 amino acids. Here the CDR3 DNA reads TGTGCCAGCACTCTCTCGGGGGAGGGTGGCAATGAGCAGTTCTTC. Amino acid sequence: CASTLSGEGGNEQFF.

The chain joins TRBV10-3 to TRBJ2-2; weak D call: TRBD1 (5 bases). From germline, CDR1 is ENHRY and CDR2 SYGVKD. Between the trimmed V and J ends, which lost 7 bases and 4 bases, there was a span of 10 bases. The CDR3 has 13 amino acids. The CDR3 protein is CAITPGFTGELFF. In DNA form, the CDR3 reads TGTGCCATCACCCCAGGGTTCACCGGGGAGCTGTTTTTT.

This chain links TRBV7-6 with TRBJ2-7, with a tentative D call TRBD1 (6 bases). Germline loops: CDR1 SGHVS, CDR2 FNYEAQ. Trimming removed 2 bases from V and 0 bases from J, with 11 bases in between. The CDR3 has 15 amino acids. The CDR3 sequence is CASSLTQGTSYEQYF. CDR3 nucleotide sequence: TGTGCCAGCAGCTTAACGCAGGGGACCTCCTACGAGCAGTACTTC.

At least ten counts were recorded for this clonotype. The chain links TRBV6-2 or TRBV6-3 to TRBJ2-7; the match to TRBD1 covers 7 bases. The CDR3 extends over 15 amino acids. Trimming at V came to 3 bases and at J to 3 bases, leaving 8 bases not matched to a gene. Germline-derived CDR1 and CDR2 are MNHEY and SVGEGT. Here the CDR3 reads CASSYPGQPHYEQYF. CDR3 in DNA: TGTGCCAGCAGTTATCCGGGACAGCCTCACTACGAGCAGTACTTC.

The genes are TRBV6-1 and TRBJ2-7; D call uncertain. CDR1 MNHNS and CDR2 SASEGT come from the germline V gene. This CDR3 comprises 11 residues. V dropped 6 bases and J dropped 4 bases, with 7 bases sitting between them. The CDR3 spells CASRWEYEQYF. The DNA for the CDR3 is TGTGCCAGCAGATGGGAATACGAGCAGTACTTC.

This chain connects TRBV11-1 to TRBJ2-1; D remains ambiguous. The CDR3 covers 14 residues. Germline CDR1 reads SGHAT; CDR2 reads FQDESV (reference sequence). V was clipped by 7 bases and J by 4 bases, with 14 bases between them. CDR3 DNA: TGTGCCAGCAACCCTTACTCTAGTTACAATGAGCAGTTCTTC. The encoded protein is CASNPYSSYNEQFF.

The chain links TRBV5-1 to TRBJ1-2; D possibly corresponds to TRBD1 (6 bases). Trimming removed 1 base at V and 2 bases at J, with 12 bases between. The CDR3 is 15 residues long. Germline CDR1 reads SGHRS; CDR2 reads YFSETQ. CDR3 residues: CASSLPQGTNYGYTF. In DNA form, the CDR3 reads TGCGCCAGCAGCTTGCCACAGGGTACCAACTATGGCTACACCTTC. Full variable domain (rest looked up from reference TRBV5-1 and TRBJ1-2): KAGVTQTPRYLIKTRGQQVTLSCSPISGHRSVSWYQQTPGQGLQFLFEYFSETQRNKGNFPGRFSGRQFSNSRSEMNVSTLELGDSALYLCASSLPQGTNYGYTFGSGTRLTVV.